The rows below give T cell receptor beta chains drawn from one sample of a study of technical replicates of blood from a few donors. TCRdb's table, derived via immunoSEQ multiplex PCR, lists solely in-frame clones and lacks some. This sample has around 81,000 clones, with about 81% found just once. Sequenced material: PBMCs. These receptors originate from a human donor in good health. Some clones in this sample may be carry-over from other donors' samples. The CDR3 runs from the conserved cysteine through the conserved F or W. The order of the fields is J gene, V gene, D gene, clone size, CDR3 DNA, CDR3 protein. The D gene is left open where the match is weak. Rows may omit the clone size; those that give it use once, few, many or a size class.

TRBJ2-5	TRBV4-1	TRBD2	once	TGCGCCAGCAGCCAGTACTCACTAGCGGGACATGAGACCCAGTACTTC	CASSQYSLAGHETQYF
TRBJ2-2	TRBV15	.	.	TGTGCCACCAGCAGAGATCCGGTGGTCCCCGGGGAGCTGTTTTTT	CATSRDPVVPGELFF
TRBJ2-2	TRBV19	.	.	TGTGCCAGTAGTGGGGCCTCGAGGACCGGGGAGCTGTTTTTT	CASSGASRTGELFF
TRBJ2-1	TRBV4-2	TRBD2	.	TGTGCCAGCAGCCAAGAATGGGGGACTAGCGGGAGGGCCAATGAGCAGTTCTTC	CASSQEWGTSGRANEQFF
TRBJ2-5	TRBV4-1	.	.	TGCGCCAGCAGCCCGGGGAGGACGGAGACCCAGTACTTC	CASSPGRTETQYF
TRBJ1-6	TRBV7-2	TRBD1	.	TGTGCCAGCAGCTCATGGACAGGCGGAGTGTCACCCCTCCACTTT	CASSSWTGGVSPLHF
TRBJ2-5	TRBV15	.	.	TGTGCCACCCGCGGATCCCAAGAGACCCAGTACTTC	CATRGSQETQYF
TRBJ1-4	TRBV5-1	.	.	TGCGCCAGCAGCGGCTTCCCCCCCCAGGAAAAACTGTTTTTT	CASSGFPPQEKLFF
TRBJ2-7	TRBV30	TRBD2	.	TGTGCCTGGACCGGGACTACTTACGAGCAGTACTTC	CAWTGTTYEQYF
TRBJ2-7	TRBV12-5	TRBD1	.	TGTGCTAGTGGTTTAGGCCGCACTTTGACAGGGCCAACCTACGAGCAGTACTTC	CASGLGRTLTGPTYEQYF
TRBJ2-7	TRBV7-3	TRBD1	.	TGTGCCAGCAGCAAGACAGGGGGCTTAGACGAGCAGTACTTC	CASSKTGGLDEQYF
TRBJ2-6	TRBV7-3	TRBD1	.	TGTGCCAGCAGCCCGGGACAGGGGGCGTCTGGGGCCAACGTCCTGACTTTC	CASSPGQGASGANVLTF
TRBJ1-6	TRBV2	TRBD1	.	TGTGCCAGCAGCGTCCCCGACAGGGGGGGGACACCCCTCCACTTT	CASSVPDRGGTPLHF
TRBJ1-4	TRBV5-1	.	.	TGCGCCAGCAGCCGAGGACAGATTGCAACTAATGAAAAACTGTTTTTT	CASSRGQIATNEKLFF
TRBJ2-7	TRBV9	.	.	TGTGCCAGCAGCGTAGCAGGTAGCGGTACCTACGAGCAGTACTTC	CASSVAGSGTYEQYF
TRBJ2-3	TRBV13	TRBD2	few	TGTGCCAGCAGCTTGGGGGGACTAGTGAAATCAGATACGCAGTATTTT	CASSLGGLVKSDTQYF